Presented here are 15 T cell receptor beta chains from one specimen sequenced in a study of siplizumab effects on memory and regulatory T cells (dated by TCRdb to the late 2010s). Library preparation used the immunoSEQ multiplex PCR assay. What TCRdb holds here is the immuneACCESS table cut down to in-frame rearrangements. Part of the clones is not present; checked against another copy, under half of the missing clones reflect an unresolved V gene, and the others are unexplained. Present in this sample are approximately 65,000 clones, roughly 78% of which were seen just once. 0.4% to 0.5% of the sample is held by the ten biggest clonotypes. The sequenced material came from memory CD4+ T cells sorted from blood. The cell subset or site label corresponds to: unstimulated CD4+ memory T cells. The receptors derive from a human donor in good health.

The rearrangement links TRBV5-4 to TRBJ2-1; 7 bases match TRBD2. This CDR3 is built from 15 residues. Trimming cost V 4 bases and J 7 bases; bases outside gene matches: 11. The germline gives CDR1 SGHNT, CDR2 YYREEE (reference sequence). CDR3 bases: TGTGCCAGCAGCGAGACTAGCAGTAGTAGTAATGAGCAGTTCTTC. It translates to CASSETSSSSNEQFF.

The CDR3 DNA follows: TGTGCCAGCTCACCTAATTTGGGGGGAAATAATTCACCCCTCCACTTT. This codes for CASSPNLGGNNSPLHF. The V call is TRBV18, the J call TRBJ1-6; TRBD1 might be the D (5 bases). The CDR3 sequence is 16 residues long. V dropped 3 bases and J dropped 5 bases, with 14 bases sitting between them. Germline V gives CDR1 KGHSH, CDR2 LQKENI.

This chain joins TRBV11-3 and TRBJ2-2; D possibly uses TRBD1 or TRBD2 (6 bases each). Germline V gene lookup returns CDR1 SGHNT and CDR2 YENEEA. With 5 bases removed from V and 4 bases from J, the gap between germline ends came to 11 bases. This CDR3 contains 14 residues. The CDR3, as DNA: TGTGCCAGCAGCCCGGGGGCCTCCACCGGGGAGCTGTTTTTT. Encoded protein: CASSPGASTGELFF.

This sequence joins TRBV29-1 and TRBJ2-3; D unclear. The CDR3 has 13 residues. Per germline, CDR1 SQVTM and CDR2 ANQGSEA. The V and J ends lost 4 bases and 2 bases respectively, with 10 bases between them. In DNA, the CDR3 is TGCAGCGTTGTAGTCGGCCTCACAGATACGCAGTATTTT. Protein product: CSVVVGLTDTQYF.

This clone was found once. The CDR3 DNA follows: TGTGCCAGCAGCTCCCCGGGGGCGCTTACCGGGGAGCTGTTTTTT. This codes for CASSSPGALTGELFF. The V gene is TRBV5-6, the J gene TRBJ2-2, with D possibly being TRBD1 or TRBD2 (6 bases each). Trimming left V 3 bases short and J 5 bases short, with 14 bases between. CDR1 is SGHDT and CDR2 is YYEEEE in the germline V gene. The CDR3 extends over 15 amino acids.

This sequence joins TRBV19 and TRBJ2-5, with 9 positions matching TRBD1. This CDR3 is 13 amino acids long. V shed 8 bases and J 4 bases; nucleotides not matched to a gene: 5. Germline V gene sequence: CDR1 LNHDA, CDR2 SQIVND (reference sequence). Here the CDR3 DNA reads TGTGCCAGTGGGACAGGGCAAGGAGAGACCCAGTACTTC. Its protein is CASGTGQGETQYF.

This clone occurred a few times. This chain connects TRBV27 to TRBJ2-5, with TRBD2 as a possible D gene (5 bases). Trimming removed 6 bases at V and 2 bases at J, with 10 bases between. This CDR3 contains 13 residues. Germline CDR1 and CDR2: MNHEY and SMNVEV (reference sequence). The CDR3 here is CASRSTGQETQYF. DNA for the CDR3: TGTGCCAGCAGGTCGACGGGGCAAGAGACCCAGTACTTC.

The chain links TRBV7-6 to TRBJ2-1, with TRBD2 identical over 13 bases. The germline CDR1 and CDR2 sequences are SGHVS and FNYEAQ. This CDR3 is built from 15 residues. Trimming at V came to 4 bases and at J to 8 bases, leaving 5 bases not matched to a gene. CDR3 sequence: CASSSPGLAGHEQFF. The CDR3 region has the DNA TGTGCCAGCAGCTCTCCGGGACTAGCGGGGCATGAGCAGTTCTTC. Supplemented by reference TRBV7-6 and TRBJ2-1, the full variable domain reads GAGVSQSPRYKVTKRGQDVALRCDPISGHVSLYWYRQALGQGPEFLTYFNYEAQQDKSGLPNDRFSAERPEGSISTLTIQRTEQRDSAMYRCASSSPGLAGHEQFFGPGTRLTVL.

The V call is TRBV19, the J call TRBJ2-7, with D maybe TRBD1 (5 bases). V lost 4 bases, J lost 1 base, and 11 bases lay in between. In germline, CDR1 is LNHDA, CDR2 SQIVND (reference sequence). CDR3 length: 14 amino acids. The CDR3 region has the DNA TGTGCCAGTAGTAAAGGGGTCTCTTCCTACGAGCAGTACTTC. As protein: CASSKGVSSYEQYF.

The chain recombines TRBV7-9 with TRBJ1-1, with D possibly TRBD1 on 6 matching bases. The ends were cut back, 4 bases at V and 1 base at J, with 13 bases in the middle. CDR3 length: 15 amino acids. Per the germline V gene, CDR1 is SEHNR and CDR2 is FQNEAQ (reference sequence). The CDR3 bases are TGTGCCAGCAGCTATGGACAGATAAAGAACACTGAAGCTTTCTTT. It translates to CASSYGQIKNTEAFF. The full variable domain, with the rest looked up from reference TRBV7-9 and TRBJ1-1, is DTGVSQNPRHKITKRGQNVTFRCDPISEHNRLYWYRQTLGQGPEFLTYFQNEAQLEKSRLLSDRFSAERPKGSFSTLEIQRTEQGDSAMYLCASSYGQIKNTEAFFGQGTRLTVV.

This chain joins TRBV7-8 and TRBJ1-5; D not resolved. The ends were cut back, 8 bases at V and 2 bases at J, with 16 bases in the middle. The CDR3 is 15 residues long. Germline lookup yields CDR1 SGHVS and CDR2 FQNEAQ. The CDR3 DNA follows: TGTGCCAGCCGCAGGTCTCCGGGAGGCAATCAGCCCCAGCATTTT. Amino acid sequence: CASRRSPGGNQPQHF.

The chain joins TRBV7-9 to TRBJ2-1; D gene unclear. Germline loops: CDR1 SEHNR, CDR2 FQNEAQ (reference sequence). This CDR3 has 17 amino acids. Between the trimmed V and J ends, which lost 6 bases and 3 bases, there was a span of 21 bases. The CDR3, as DNA: TGTGCCAGCAGTCTCGCCCGGGCAGGTACCATCTACAATGAGCAGTTCTTC. Its translation is CASSLARAGTIYNEQFF.

For this clone: The sample holds other DNA sequences that translate to the same CDR3. The chain joins TRBV5-1 to TRBJ1-2, with TRBD1 as a possible D gene (6 bases). V dropped 0 bases and J dropped 4 bases, with 10 bases sitting between them. Germline CDR1 and CDR2: SGHRS and YFSETQ. The CDR3 is 14 residues long. CDR3 residues: CASSLGQGSYGYTF. CDR3 sequence (DNA): TGCGCCAGCAGCTTGGGGCAGGGGAGCTATGGCTACACCTTC.

In this sample, this clone turned up once. The chain links TRBV7-2 to TRBJ1-2; D unresolved. The CDR3 loop spans 11 amino acids. The V gene lost 4 bases and the J gene lost 9 bases, with 9 bases spanning the gap. The germline V gene has CDR1 SGHTA and CDR2 FQGNSA. As DNA, the CDR3 is TGTGCCAGCAGCTCCCGTATTAGCTACACCTTC. Translated, it gives CASSSRISYTF.

V gene TRBV7-8 combines with J gene TRBJ1-2; 7 bases line up with TRBD1. The V gene's germline CDR1 is SGHVS and CDR2 FQNEAQ. The length of the CDR3 is 14 residues. Trimming took 1 base from V and 2 from J; bases not matched to a gene: 1. CDR3 nucleotide sequence: TGTGCCAGCAGCTTAGTACAGGGGAACTATGGCTACACCTTC. Encoded protein: CASSLVQGNYGYTF.